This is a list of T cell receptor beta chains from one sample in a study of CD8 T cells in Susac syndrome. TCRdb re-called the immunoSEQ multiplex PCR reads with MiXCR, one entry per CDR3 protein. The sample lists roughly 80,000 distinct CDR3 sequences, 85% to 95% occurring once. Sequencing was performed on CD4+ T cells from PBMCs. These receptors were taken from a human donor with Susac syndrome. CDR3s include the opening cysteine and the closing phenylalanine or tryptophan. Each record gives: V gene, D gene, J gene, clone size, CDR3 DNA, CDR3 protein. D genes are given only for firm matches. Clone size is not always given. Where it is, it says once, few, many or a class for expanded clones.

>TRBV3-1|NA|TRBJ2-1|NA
TGTGCCAGCAGCCAAGATCCTCCGAGGGCCGGCTCCTACAATGAGCAGTTCTTC
CASSQDPPRAGSYNEQFF
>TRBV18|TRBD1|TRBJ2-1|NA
TGTGCCAGCTCAACGGGACAGAACAATGAGCAGTTCTTC
CASSTGQNNEQFF
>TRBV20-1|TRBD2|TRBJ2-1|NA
TGCAGTGCCCCGGACGGGGGGTATGAGCAGTTCTTC
CSAPDGGYEQFF
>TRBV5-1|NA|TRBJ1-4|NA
TGCGCCAGCAGCCCGGAGCTCGGGCAGGGAGTAAAACTGTTTTTT
CASSPELGQGVKLFF
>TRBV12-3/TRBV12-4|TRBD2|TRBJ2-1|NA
TGTGCCAGCAGTAGCGGGAGGGGCTACAATGAGCAGTTCTTC
CASSSGRGYNEQFF
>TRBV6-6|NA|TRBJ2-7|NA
TGTGCCAGCAGTTACGACACAAGGGTGGAAGCCTACGAGCAGTACTTC
CASSYDTRVEAYEQYF
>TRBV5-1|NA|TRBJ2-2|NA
TGCGCCAGCAGCCCACCGGGGGTTACGAACACCGGGGAGCTGTTTTTT
CASSPPGVTNTGELFF
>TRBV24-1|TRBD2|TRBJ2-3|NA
TGTGCCACCAGTGGCGAGCGGGAGCTTCTAGTAATAAGCACAGATACGCAGTATTTT
CATSGERELLVISTDTQYF
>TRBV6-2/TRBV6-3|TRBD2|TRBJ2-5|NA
TGTGCCAGCAGTTATCCCACCGGAGCCTTGGCGGGAGTGTTTCAAGAGACCCAGTACTTC
CASSYPTGALAGVFQETQYF
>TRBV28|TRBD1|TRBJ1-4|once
TGTGCCAGCAGTTTAGCAGGGGGTAATGAAAAACTGTTTTTT
CASSLAGGNEKLFF
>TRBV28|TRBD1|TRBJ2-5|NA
TGTGCCAGCAGTACAGACAGGGTGCCCCAAGAGACCCAGTACTTC
CASSTDRVPQETQYF
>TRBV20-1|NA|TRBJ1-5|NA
TGCAGTGCTAGAGATATTGCAGGGGCCAGAAGCAATCAGCCCCAGCATTTT
CSARDIAGARSNQPQHF
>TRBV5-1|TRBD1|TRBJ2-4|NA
TGCGCCAGCAGCTACGCTGGGACAGGGAATAAGTTCAACATTCAGTACTTC
CASSYAGTGNKFNIQYF
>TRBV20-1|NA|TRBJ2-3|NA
TGCAGTGCAGATGGGAGCATCCGGTATACGCAGTATTTT
CSADGSIRYTQYF
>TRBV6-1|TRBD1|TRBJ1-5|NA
TGTGCCAGCAGACGAGGAGGGACAGGGGATCAGCCCCAGCATTTT
CASRRGGTGDQPQHF
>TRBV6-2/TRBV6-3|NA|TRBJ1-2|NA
TGTGCCAGCAGTTACGGCCCACCCCCCTATGGCTACACCTTC
CASSYGPPPYGYTF
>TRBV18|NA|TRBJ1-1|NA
TGTGCCAGCTCACCAGCAGGGAGGAACACTGAAGCTTTCTTT
CASSPAGRNTEAFF
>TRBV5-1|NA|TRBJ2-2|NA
TGCGCCAGCAGCCCGGTGGAGGGTAACACCGGGGAGCTGTTTTTT
CASSPVEGNTGELFF
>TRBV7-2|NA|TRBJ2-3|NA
TGTGCCAGCAGCGCCTGGGGGATAGCTAGCACAGATACGCAGTATTTT
CASSAWGIASTDTQYF
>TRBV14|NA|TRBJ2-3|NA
TGTGCCAGCAGCCGCTCCAGGGGTGTCACAGATACGCAGTATTTT
CASSRSRGVTDTQYF
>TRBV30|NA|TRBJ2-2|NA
TGTGCCTGGATGGCGGCTTCGAACACCGGGGAGCTGTTTTTT
CAWMAASNTGELFF
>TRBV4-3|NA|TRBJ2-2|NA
TGCGCCAGCATCCAATATTCTTCCGGGACAAACGGGGAGCTGTTTTTT
CASIQYSSGTNGELFF
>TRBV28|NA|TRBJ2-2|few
TGTGCCAGCCGTATCGTTTCGAACACCGGGGAGCTGTTTTTT
CASRIVSNTGELFF
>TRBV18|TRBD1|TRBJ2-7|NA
TGTGCCAGCTCACTCCTGGGGACAGGTTTCTACGAGCAGTACTTC
CASSLLGTGFYEQYF
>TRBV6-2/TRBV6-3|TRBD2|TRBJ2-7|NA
TGTGCCAGCAGTTACTCGATCGGACTAGCGGGAGTCCGGGACGAGCAGTACTTC
CASSYSIGLAGVRDEQYF
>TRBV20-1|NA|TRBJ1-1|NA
TGCAGTACTCCTGGCCGAGCTGAAGCTTTCTTT
CSTPGRAEAFF
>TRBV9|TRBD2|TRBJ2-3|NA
TGTGCCAGCAGCGGCCTAGCGGGAGGTGGAGATACGCAGTATTTT
CASSGLAGGGDTQYF
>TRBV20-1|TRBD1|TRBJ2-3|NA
TGCAGTGCCCGGGACAGGGGGTACGATACGCAGTATTTT
CSARDRGYDTQYF
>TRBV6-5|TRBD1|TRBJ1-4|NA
TGTGCCAGCAGTCCGACAGGGACCTTTCTGTTTTTT
CASSPTGTFLFF
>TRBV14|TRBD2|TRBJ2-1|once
TGTGCCAGCAGCCAAGGGGTTAGCGGGACCCACAATGAGCAGTTCTTC
CASSQGVSGTHNEQFF
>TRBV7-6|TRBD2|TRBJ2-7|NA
TGTGCCAGCAGCTTAGATAGCGGGTACTCCTACGAGCAGTACTTC
CASSLDSGYSYEQYF
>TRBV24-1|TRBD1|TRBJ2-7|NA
TGTGCCACCAGTTCGGGACAGGAAATCAGTCCGTACTTC
CATSSGQEISPYF
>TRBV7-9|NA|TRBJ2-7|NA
TGTGCCAGCAGCTCCTATAGCCGACAGGCCCGCGCCTTGGAGCAGTACTTC
CASSSYSRQARALEQYF
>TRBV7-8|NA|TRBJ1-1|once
TGTGCCAGCAGCTATGCCAGGGTTTTTCACACTGAAGCTTTCTTT
CASSYARVFHTEAFF
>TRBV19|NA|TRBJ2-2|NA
TGTGCCAGTAGTTACAATGAGAACACCGGGGAGCTGTTTTTT
CASSYNENTGELFF
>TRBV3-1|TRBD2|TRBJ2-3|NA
TGTGCCAGCGAAAAAGCGGGGGTTAGCACAGATACGCAGTATTTT
CASEKAGVSTDTQYF
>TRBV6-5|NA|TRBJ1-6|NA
TGTGCCAGCAGCCGACGTTACAATTCACCCCTCCACTTT
CASSRRYNSPLHF
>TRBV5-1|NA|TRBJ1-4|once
TGCGCCAGCAGCTTAGCGGGGGCGGATGAAAAACTGTTTTTT
CASSLAGADEKLFF
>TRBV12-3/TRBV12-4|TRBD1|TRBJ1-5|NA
TGTGCCAGTAGCCTGAGGACAGGGACTAATCAGCCCCAGCATTTT
CASSLRTGTNQPQHF
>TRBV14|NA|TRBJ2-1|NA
TGTGCCAGCAGCCAAGCGGGTGACGGGCTTATGGTCCGGAATGAGCAGTTCTTC
CASSQAGDGLMVRNEQFF
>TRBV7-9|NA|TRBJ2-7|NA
TGTGCCAGCAGCTTAGAAGTGAGCGAGCAGTACTTC
CASSLEVSEQYF
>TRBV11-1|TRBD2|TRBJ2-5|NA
TGTGCCAGCAGCTCCTTAACTAGCGGGCCGTACCAAGAGACCCAGTACTTC
CASSSLTSGPYQETQYF
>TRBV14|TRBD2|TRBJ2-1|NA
TGTGCCAGCAGCCTCCGCCCGGGACTAGCGTTTACCCACTCCTACAATGAGCAGTTCTTC
CASSLRPGLAFTHSYNEQFF
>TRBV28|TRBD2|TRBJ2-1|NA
TGTGCCAGCAGTCCCACTCGACTAGCGGGAGGATTTGAGCAGTTCTTC
CASSPTRLAGGFEQFF
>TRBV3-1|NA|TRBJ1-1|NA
TGTGCCAGCACTCGAGGGTCCCCCCGGAACACTGAAGCTTTCTTT
CASTRGSPRNTEAFF
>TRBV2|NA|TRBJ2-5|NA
TGTGCCAGCCTCCTGCAGACCCAGTACTTC
CASLLQTQYF
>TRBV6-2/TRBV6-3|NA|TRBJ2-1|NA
TGTGCCAGCACGCAAACCCGAAGGGGCGGGCCAGAGATCAATGAGCAGTTCTTC
CASTQTRRGGPEINEQFF
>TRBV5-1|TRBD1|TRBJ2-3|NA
TGCGCCAGCAGCCCAACAGGGGATAACACAGATACGCAGTATTTT
CASSPTGDNTDTQYF
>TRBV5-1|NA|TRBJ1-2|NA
TGCGCCAGCAGGCCTCTTGGGACCCATGGCTACACCTTC
CASRPLGTHGYTF
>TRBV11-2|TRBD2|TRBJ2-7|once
TGTGCCAGCAGCTCCCACCCAAGGGGAGGAGCGGGAGCCTTCTACGAGCAGTACTTC
CASSSHPRGGAGAFYEQYF
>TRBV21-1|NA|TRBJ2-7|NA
TGTGCCAGCAGCCTTACGACAGGGAAGGACTCCTACGAGCAGTACTTC
CASSLTTGKDSYEQYF
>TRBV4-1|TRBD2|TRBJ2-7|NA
TGCGCCAGCAGCCAGAGGGGACTAACTCTACCTGAAGAGCAGTACTTC
CASSQRGLTLPEEQYF